The rows below give T cell receptor beta chains drawn from one sample of a study of cytomegalovirus exposure and HLA in healthy donors. Using immunoSEQ multiplex PCR, the repertoire was profiled, and TCRdb retains in-frame clones only, with some absent. The data show around 130,000 clones, with roughly 84% seen just once and roughly 3% held by the top ten. Sequencing used PBMCs. The receptors come from a young woman in good health and CMV-seropositive. CDR3s include the opening cysteine and the closing phenylalanine or tryptophan. Each record gives: V gene, J gene, D gene, clone size, CDR3 DNA, CDR3 protein. D genes are given only for firm matches. The size of a clone is reported for some rows only, either as once, few or many, or as a class for expanded clones.

v_gene: TRBV5-4
j_gene: TRBJ1-3
d_gene: TRBD1
abundance: -
CDR3nt: TGTGCCAGCAGCCCGGACAGGGTGAACACCATATATTTT
CDR3aa: CASSPDRVNTIYF

v_gene: TRBV27
j_gene: TRBJ2-3
d_gene: -
abundance: -
CDR3nt: TGTGCCAGCAGTCCCCGTCCTGGAGGGACAGATACGCAGTATTTT
CDR3aa: CASSPRPGGTDTQYF

v_gene: TRBV9
j_gene: TRBJ2-1
d_gene: TRBD2
abundance: -
CDR3nt: TGTGCCAGCAGCGTAGTAGCGGGGCCCCCGAATGAGCAGTTCTTC
CDR3aa: CASSVVAGPPNEQFF

v_gene: TRBV7-9
j_gene: TRBJ2-1
d_gene: -
abundance: -
CDR3nt: TGTGCCAGCAGCTTAAAAGGGGTGTTGGGCAATGAGCAGTTCTTC
CDR3aa: CASSLKGVLGNEQFF

v_gene: TRBV7-6
j_gene: TRBJ2-1
d_gene: TRBD1
abundance: -
CDR3nt: TGTGCCAGCAGCAAAGGGACAGGGCGCTACAATGAGCAGTTCTTC
CDR3aa: CASSKGTGRYNEQFF

v_gene: TRBV7-7
j_gene: TRBJ2-1
d_gene: TRBD2
abundance: -
CDR3nt: TGTGCCAGCAGCCCTGAATCGGGACTAGCGGGAGTCCACAATGAGCAGTTCTTC
CDR3aa: CASSPESGLAGVHNEQFF

v_gene: TRBV9
j_gene: TRBJ2-1
d_gene: TRBD2
abundance: -
CDR3nt: TGTGCCAGCAGCGAGCCCCTAGCGGGGGTGACGGGCAATGAGCAGTTCTTC
CDR3aa: CASSEPLAGVTGNEQFF

v_gene: TRBV7-6
j_gene: TRBJ2-5
d_gene: TRBD1
abundance: -
CDR3nt: TGTGCCAGCAGCTTAGTCGGGACAGGGGCTCTGGAGACCCAGTACTTC
CDR3aa: CASSLVGTGALETQYF

v_gene: TRBV11-2
j_gene: TRBJ2-1
d_gene: -
abundance: few
CDR3nt: TGTGCCAGCAGCTTATATAGTCCCAATGAGCAGTTCTTC
CDR3aa: CASSLYSPNEQFF

v_gene: TRBV4-1
j_gene: TRBJ2-2
d_gene: -
abundance: -
CDR3nt: TGCGCCAGCAGCCTCGGGGACGGGGAGCTGTTTTTT
CDR3aa: CASSLGDGELFF

v_gene: TRBV5-8
j_gene: TRBJ2-7
d_gene: -
abundance: -
CDR3nt: TGTGCCAGCAGCCCGGACCACAGGGCATACGAGCAGTACTTC
CDR3aa: CASSPDHRAYEQYF

v_gene: TRBV6-1
j_gene: TRBJ2-1
d_gene: TRBD1
abundance: once
CDR3nt: TGTGCCAGTTTGACAGGGAACTCCTACAATGAGCAGTTCTTC
CDR3aa: CASLTGNSYNEQFF

v_gene: TRBV19
j_gene: TRBJ2-5
d_gene: TRBD2
abundance: few
CDR3nt: TGTGCCAGTAGTCCGTCTCTAGCGGGGGGAGGTGAGACCCAGTACTTC
CDR3aa: CASSPSLAGGGETQYF

v_gene: TRBV6-1
j_gene: TRBJ2-7
d_gene: -
abundance: -
CDR3nt: TGTGCCAGCAGTGAACCGACTGTCGAGCAGTACTTC
CDR3aa: CASSEPTVEQYF

v_gene: TRBV25-1
j_gene: TRBJ2-3
d_gene: TRBD2
abundance: -
CDR3nt: TGTGCCAGCAGTGGGGATCACCCAGCGGGGACAGATACGCAGTATTTT
CDR3aa: CASSGDHPAGTDTQYF

v_gene: TRBV7-2
j_gene: TRBJ1-1
d_gene: TRBD1
abundance: -
CDR3nt: TGTGCCAGCAGCCCCAGTAGGACAGGCGGGACTGAAGCTTTCTTT
CDR3aa: CASSPSRTGGTEAFF

v_gene: TRBV27
j_gene: TRBJ1-5
d_gene: -
abundance: -
CDR3nt: TGTGCCAGCTCACCTTGGGGGCCGGATCAGCCCCAGCATTTT
CDR3aa: CASSPWGPDQPQHF

v_gene: TRBV19
j_gene: TRBJ2-1
d_gene: -
abundance: once
CDR3nt: TGTGCCAGTAGTTTGGGGGGATTCGATGAGCAGTTCTTC
CDR3aa: CASSLGGFDEQFF

v_gene: TRBV29-1
j_gene: TRBJ2-7
d_gene: -
abundance: few
CDR3nt: TGCAGCGTTGGCAGGCCCTACGAGCAGTACTTC
CDR3aa: CSVGRPYEQYF

v_gene: TRBV5-1
j_gene: TRBJ1-1
d_gene: -
abundance: -
CDR3nt: TGCGCCAGCAGCTTGTATCAGGCGAACACTGAAGCTTTCTTT
CDR3aa: CASSLYQANTEAFF

v_gene: TRBV7-2
j_gene: TRBJ2-1
d_gene: TRBD1
abundance: -
CDR3nt: TGTGCCAGCAGCAAACAGGGGTTATACAATGAGCAGTTCTTC
CDR3aa: CASSKQGLYNEQFF

v_gene: TRBV6-1
j_gene: TRBJ2-5
d_gene: TRBD2
abundance: -
CDR3nt: TGTGCCAGCAGCCCGCTAGCGGGGGGGAGTGAGACCCAGTACTTC
CDR3aa: CASSPLAGGSETQYF

v_gene: TRBV5-4
j_gene: TRBJ1-2
d_gene: -
abundance: -
CDR3nt: TGTGCCAGCAGCCCGGCCACGTCTAGCTATGATGGCTACACCTTC
CDR3aa: CASSPATSSYDGYTF

v_gene: TRBV5-1
j_gene: TRBJ1-2
d_gene: TRBD1
abundance: -
CDR3nt: TGCGCCAGCAGTTACCCGGGACAGGAGTATGGCTACACCTTC
CDR3aa: CASSYPGQEYGYTF

v_gene: TRBV5-1
j_gene: TRBJ2-1
d_gene: TRBD1
abundance: few
CDR3nt: TGCGCCAGCAGCCACGAGGCCTGGACAGGGGATGAGCAGTTCTTC
CDR3aa: CASSHEAWTGDEQFF

v_gene: TRBV6-1
j_gene: TRBJ2-5
d_gene: TRBD1
abundance: medium-sized
CDR3nt: TGTGCCAGCAGTCTGGACAGGGGAACGGAAGAGACCCAGTACTTC
CDR3aa: CASSLDRGTEETQYF

v_gene: TRBV14
j_gene: TRBJ1-4
d_gene: -
abundance: -
CDR3nt: TGTGCCAGCAGCCCTCGACTCGGGGAAAAACTGTTTTTT
CDR3aa: CASSPRLGEKLFF

v_gene: TRBV6-1
j_gene: TRBJ2-7
d_gene: TRBD1
abundance: few
CDR3nt: TGTGCCAGCAGTGGGGACACGGACAGGGTAGTCTACGAGCAGTACTTC
CDR3aa: CASSGDTDRVVYEQYF

v_gene: TRBV7-9
j_gene: TRBJ2-6
d_gene: -
abundance: -
CDR3nt: TGTTCCAGCAGCTTAGCCCAAGGGGGCGGGACCGGGGCCAACGTCCTGACTTTC
CDR3aa: CSSSLAQGGGTGANVLTF